Included here is one TCR beta chain sequence, with context. As yet, its antigen is unknown. The data were taken from a study of regulatory dendritic cells for organ transplantation. Across the whole study: Day 6 dendritic cell cultures were stimulated with LPS. Study observations and caveats: Naive CD4+ and CD8+ repertoires were highly diverse; memory CD8+ was most oligoclonal. The most alloreactive TCR clonotypes were found in resting memory CD8+ cells. Mature dendritic cells appeared to drive more memory CD8+ clonal expansion than regulatory ones.

Sorted T cells were CFSE-labeled and cultured more than 4 days with allogeneic regulatory or mature dendritic cells at 1:10. V lost 2 bases to trimming and J lost 6 bases, with 16 bases between them. This CDR3 has 15 amino acids. Germline CDR1 MNHNY, CDR2 SVGAGI (reference sequence). TCRdb's table, derived via immunoSEQ multiplex PCR, lists solely in-frame clones and lacks some. The table lists 12,000 or so clones, 89% of them singletons. This receptor was taken from a human donor in good health. Input material: naive CD8+ T cells from blood cultured with dendritic cells. Subset denoted: CD45RA+ naive T cells. The V gene is TRBV6-6, the J gene TRBJ1-2; tentative D call: TRBD1 (5 bases). CDR3 amino acids: CASSYNRVGVDGYTF. The CDR3 DNA reads TGTGCCAGCAGTTACAATCGGGTGGGGGTGGATGGCTACACCTTC.